The present TCR beta chain was sequenced within a study of blood T cell repertoires in COVID-19. Study-wide background: Sources were T cells, B-cell-depleted T cells, or PBMCs; the material itself was cDNA or gDNA.

Germline CDR1 and CDR2: SEHNR and FQNEAQ (reference sequence). V was clipped by 5 bases and J by 6 bases, with 11 bases between them. This CDR3 comprises 14 residues. Cohorts were assigned according to the clinical history that participants reported. Two negative PCRs, clearance, or symptom resolution characterized the recovered Cohort 3 donors. As handled by the study authors: Reference gene primer amplification gave estimated nucleated cell counts. The protocol was immunoSEQ multiplex PCR, while the TCRdb copy is restricted to in-frame clones and leaves out a portion. That table supplies the V and J calls and clone size; D and trimming were determined from the DNA. This table holds 150,000 to 200,000 clones, approximately 82% found once. This clone was counted ten times or more.

Material for sequencing was PBMCs or T cells enriched from blood (not recorded which). The TCR was taken from a woman aged 50 to 60 who had recovered from COVID-19. The gene calls are TRBV7-9 and TRBJ1-6; D not resolved. In nucleotides, the CDR3 is TGTGCCAGCAGCCTTGGGCAGATTAATTCACCCCTCCACTTT. The encoded protein is CASSLGQINSPLHF.